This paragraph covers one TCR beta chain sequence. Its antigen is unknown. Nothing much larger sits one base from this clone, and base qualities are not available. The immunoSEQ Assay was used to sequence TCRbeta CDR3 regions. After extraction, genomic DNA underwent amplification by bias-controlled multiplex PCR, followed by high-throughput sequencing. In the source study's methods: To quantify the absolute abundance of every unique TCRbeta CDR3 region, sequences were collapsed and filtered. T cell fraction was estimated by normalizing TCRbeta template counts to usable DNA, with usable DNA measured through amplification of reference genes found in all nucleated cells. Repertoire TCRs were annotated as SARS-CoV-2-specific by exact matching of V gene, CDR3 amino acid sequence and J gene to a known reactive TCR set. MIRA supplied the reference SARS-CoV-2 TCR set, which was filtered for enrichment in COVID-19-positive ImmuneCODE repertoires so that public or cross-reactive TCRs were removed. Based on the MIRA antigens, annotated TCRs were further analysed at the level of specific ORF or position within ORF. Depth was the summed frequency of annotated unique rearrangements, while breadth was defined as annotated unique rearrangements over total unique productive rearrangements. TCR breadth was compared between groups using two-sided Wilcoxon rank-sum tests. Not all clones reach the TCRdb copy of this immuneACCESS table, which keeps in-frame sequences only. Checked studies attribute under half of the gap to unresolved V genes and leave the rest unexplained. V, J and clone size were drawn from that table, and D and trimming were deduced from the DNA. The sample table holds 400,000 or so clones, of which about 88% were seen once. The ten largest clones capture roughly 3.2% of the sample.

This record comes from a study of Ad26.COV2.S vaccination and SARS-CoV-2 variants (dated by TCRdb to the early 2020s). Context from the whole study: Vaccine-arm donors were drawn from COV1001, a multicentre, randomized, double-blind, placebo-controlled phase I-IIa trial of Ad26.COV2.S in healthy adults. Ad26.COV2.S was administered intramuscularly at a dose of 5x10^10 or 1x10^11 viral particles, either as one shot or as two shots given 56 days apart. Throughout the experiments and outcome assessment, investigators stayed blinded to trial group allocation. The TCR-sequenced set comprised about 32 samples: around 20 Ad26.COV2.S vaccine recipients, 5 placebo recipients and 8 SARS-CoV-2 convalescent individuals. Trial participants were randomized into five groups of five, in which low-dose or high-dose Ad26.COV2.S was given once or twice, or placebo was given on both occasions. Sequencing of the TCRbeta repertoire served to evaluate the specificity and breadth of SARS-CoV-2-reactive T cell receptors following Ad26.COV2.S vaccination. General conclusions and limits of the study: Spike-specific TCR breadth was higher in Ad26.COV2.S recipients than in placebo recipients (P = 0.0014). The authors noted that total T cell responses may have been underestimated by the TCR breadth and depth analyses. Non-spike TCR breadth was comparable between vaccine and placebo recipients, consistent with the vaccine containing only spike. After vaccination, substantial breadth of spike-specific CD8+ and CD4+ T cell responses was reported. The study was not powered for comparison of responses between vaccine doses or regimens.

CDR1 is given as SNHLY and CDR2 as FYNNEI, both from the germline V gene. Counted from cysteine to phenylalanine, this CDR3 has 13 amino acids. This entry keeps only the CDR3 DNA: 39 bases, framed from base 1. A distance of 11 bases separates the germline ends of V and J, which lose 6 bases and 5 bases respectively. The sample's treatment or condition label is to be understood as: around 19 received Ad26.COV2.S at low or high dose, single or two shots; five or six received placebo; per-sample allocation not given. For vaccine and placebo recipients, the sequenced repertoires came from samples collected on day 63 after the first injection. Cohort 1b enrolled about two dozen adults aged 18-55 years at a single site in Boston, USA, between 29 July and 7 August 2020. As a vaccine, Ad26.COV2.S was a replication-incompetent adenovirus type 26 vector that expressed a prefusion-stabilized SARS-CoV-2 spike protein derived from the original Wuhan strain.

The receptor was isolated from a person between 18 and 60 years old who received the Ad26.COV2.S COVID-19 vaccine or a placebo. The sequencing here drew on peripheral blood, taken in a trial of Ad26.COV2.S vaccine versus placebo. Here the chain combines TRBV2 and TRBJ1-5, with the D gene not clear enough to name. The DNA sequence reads TGTGCCAGCAGGAGACGGTTAGATCAGCCCCAGCATTTT. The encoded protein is CASRRRLDQPQHF.